This T cell receptor (beta chain) appears in the sequencing data of a study of cytomegalovirus exposure and HLA in healthy donors. Notes on the study in general: Reportedly, a later analysis found an Asian-associated ancestry cluster had fewer N-insertions than the roughly 700-donor mean.

As regards this clone: Its antigen is not known.

This CDR3 has 14 amino acids. Trimming left V 8 bases short and J 8 bases short, with 19 bases between. Germline CDR1 reads SGHAT; CDR2 reads FQNNGV. 60 Vbeta and 13 Jbeta primers were used in PCR. TCRdb's table, derived via immunoSEQ multiplex PCR, lists solely in-frame clones and lacks some. Of about 150,000 clones in the sample, around 57% were seen once. Sequenced input: PBMCs. The clonotype originates from a male donor in good health and CMV-seronegative. The rearrangement joins TRBV11-2 to TRBJ2-1, with a weak D call TRBD2 (6 bases). The chain's CDR3 is CASRPPLAQDEQFF. CDR3 DNA: TGTGCCAGCCGGCCCCCCCTAGCGCAGGATGAGCAGTTCTTC. The full variable domain, rest sourced from reference TRBV11-2 and TRBJ2-1, is EAGVAQSPRYKIIEKRQSVAFWCNPISGHATLYWYQQILGQGPKLLIQFQNNGVVDDSQLPKDRFSAERLKGVDSTLKIQPAKLEDSAVYLCASRPPLAQDEQFFGPGTRLTVL.